Reported below is one TCR beta chain. This sample was included in a study of shared clonotypes between healthy human individuals. Germline V gene sequence: CDR1 SNHLY, CDR2 FYNNEI. The CDR3 runs to 15 residues. Trimming removed 4 bases at V and 0 bases at J, with 12 bases between. The data were produced by immunoSEQ multiplex PCR, yet TCRdb's version contains in-frame clones alone and is incomplete. The data contain around 980,000 clones, 70% to 80% of them singletons. The source of this sequence is a man between 18 and 29 years old in good health. Some clones in this sample may be carry-over from other donors' samples. The rearrangement links TRBV2 to TRBJ1-1; no definite D call. Specimen: memory CD4+ T cells from PBMCs. As to subset: CD45RA-negative fraction. The CDR3 sequence: CASSASWQMNTEAFF. As DNA, the CDR3 is TGTGCCAGCAGTGCCTCGTGGCAGATGAACACTGAAGCTTTCTTT.